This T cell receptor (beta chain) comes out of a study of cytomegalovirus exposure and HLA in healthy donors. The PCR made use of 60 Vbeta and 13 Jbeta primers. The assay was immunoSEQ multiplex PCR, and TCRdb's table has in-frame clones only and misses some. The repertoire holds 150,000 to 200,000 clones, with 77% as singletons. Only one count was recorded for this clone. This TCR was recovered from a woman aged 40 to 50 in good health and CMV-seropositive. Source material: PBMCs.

CDR3 nucleotides: TGCAGCGTTTCATGGACAGGGGACTACGAGCAGTACTTC. This translates into CSVSWTGDYEQYF. The V call is TRBV29-1, the J call TRBJ2-7; 9 bases are a match to TRBD1. This CDR3 has 13 residues. Trimming cost V 5 bases and J 3 bases; bases outside gene matches: 5. Germline-derived CDR1 and CDR2 are SQVTM and ANQGSEA.